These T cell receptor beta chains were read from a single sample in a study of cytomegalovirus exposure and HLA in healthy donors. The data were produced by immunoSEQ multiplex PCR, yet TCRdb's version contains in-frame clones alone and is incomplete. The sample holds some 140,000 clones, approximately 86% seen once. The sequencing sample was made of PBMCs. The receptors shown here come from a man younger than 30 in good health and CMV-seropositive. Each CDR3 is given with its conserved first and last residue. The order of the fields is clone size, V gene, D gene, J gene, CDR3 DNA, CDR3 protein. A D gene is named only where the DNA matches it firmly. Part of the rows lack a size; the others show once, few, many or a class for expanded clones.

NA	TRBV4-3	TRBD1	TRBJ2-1	TGCGCCAGCAGCCACCCGGGGACAGGGAACAATGAGCAGTTCTTC	CASSHPGTGNNEQFF
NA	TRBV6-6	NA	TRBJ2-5	TGTGCCAGCAGTTCCTTGGAGAGACAAGAGACCCAGTACTTC	CASSSLERQETQYF
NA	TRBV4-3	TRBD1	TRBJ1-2	TGCGCCAGCAGCCAAGACGCCTCCGGGACAGCCTTAAACTATGGCTACACCTTC	CASSQDASGTALNYGYTF
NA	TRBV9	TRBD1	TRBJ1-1	TGTGCCAGCACCGCAGGGGGAACAGGGTTGAACACTGAAGCTTTCTTT	CASTAGGTGLNTEAFF
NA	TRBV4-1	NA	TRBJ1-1	TGCGCCAGCAGCCAAGATGAGCGGTTGAACACTGAAGCTTTCTTT	CASSQDERLNTEAFF
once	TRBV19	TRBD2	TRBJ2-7	TGTGCCAGTAGTCAGCTAGCGGGGTCCTACGAGCAGTACTTC	CASSQLAGSYEQYF
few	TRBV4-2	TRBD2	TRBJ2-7	TGTGCCAGCAGCCAAGATCTTGGGACTAGAGCCGAGCAGTACTTC	CASSQDLGTRAEQYF
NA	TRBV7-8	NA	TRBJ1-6	TGTGCCAGCAGCCCTCGGACAAATTCACCCCTCCACTTT	CASSPRTNSPLHF
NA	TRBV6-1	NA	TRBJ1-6	TGTGCCAGCAGGGGAGATAGCTCCTATAATTCACCCCTCCACTTT	CASRGDSSYNSPLHF
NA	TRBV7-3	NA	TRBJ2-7	TGTGCCAGCAGCTTGCTGGCCGAGCAGTACTTC	CASSLLAEQYF
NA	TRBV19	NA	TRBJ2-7	TGTGCCAGTAGAGGAAACAGGGTCCCCTACGAGCAGTACTTC	CASRGNRVPYEQYF
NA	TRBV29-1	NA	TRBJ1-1	TGCAGCGTTGTACCACCGCCCGGTGCGGCTTTCTTT	CSVVPPPGAAFF
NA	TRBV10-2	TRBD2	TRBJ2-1	TGCGCCAGCAGGGTAGCGGGAGGGTCCTACAATGAGCAGTTCTTC	CASRVAGGSYNEQFF
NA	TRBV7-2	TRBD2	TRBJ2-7	TGTGCCAGCAGCTCCCCTGGCTGGACTAGCTACGAGCAGTACTTC	CASSSPGWTSYEQYF
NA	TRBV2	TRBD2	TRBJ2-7	TGTGCCAGCCGAAGGGGCGGGAGAGGGTACGAGCAGTACTTC	CASRRGGRGYEQYF
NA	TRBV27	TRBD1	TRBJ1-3	TGTGCCAGCAGTTTCGACAGGGGGAGCTCTGGAAACACCATATATTTT	CASSFDRGSSGNTIYF
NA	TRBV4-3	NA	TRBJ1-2	TGCGCCAGCAGCCTGAGCGGTACTAACTATGGCTACACCTTC	CASSLSGTNYGYTF
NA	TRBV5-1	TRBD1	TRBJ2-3	TGCGCCAGCAGCTTGGGGACAGGGGATGGCACAGATACGCAGTATTTT	CASSLGTGDGTDTQYF
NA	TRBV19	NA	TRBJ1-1	TGTGCCAGTGGCCGCAGGGAAGCTTTCTTT	CASGRREAFF
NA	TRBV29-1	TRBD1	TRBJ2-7	TGCAGCGGCGGACAGGGAGAGCGCGAGCAGTACTTC	CSGGQGEREQYF
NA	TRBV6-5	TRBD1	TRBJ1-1	TGTGCCAGCAGTTTGGACAGGGGCGCTGAAGCTTTCTTT	CASSLDRGAEAFF
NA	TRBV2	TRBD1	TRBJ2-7	TGTGCCAGCAAACAGGGGGCCTCCTACGAGCAGTACTTC	CASKQGASYEQYF
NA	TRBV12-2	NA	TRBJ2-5	TGTGCAAGTTTCGAAGAGACCCAGTACTTC	CASFEETQYF
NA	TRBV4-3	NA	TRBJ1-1	TGCGCCAGCAGTAATAGGGGGGGAAGGACGAGCACTGAAGCTTTCTTT	CASSNRGGRTSTEAFF
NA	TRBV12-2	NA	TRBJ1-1	TGTGCAAGTCGCCCTTCTAAGTGTTTCATGAACACTGAAGCTTTCTTT	CASRPSKCFMNTEAFF
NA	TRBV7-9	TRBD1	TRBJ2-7	TGTGCCAGCAGCTTTATCCGACAGGGAATGTACGAGCAGTACTTC	CASSFIRQGMYEQYF
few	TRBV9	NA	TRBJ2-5	TGTGCCAGCAGCGCCCCGGGAAGGAGTGAGACCCAGTACTTC	CASSAPGRSETQYF
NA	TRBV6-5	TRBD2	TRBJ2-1	TGTGCCAGCACCCATACGGGGGGGACTGAGCAGTTCTTC	CASTHTGGTEQFF
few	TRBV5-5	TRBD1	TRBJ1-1	TGTGCCAGCAGCTTGGCACCGGGACAGGAAGCTTTCTTT	CASSLAPGQEAFF
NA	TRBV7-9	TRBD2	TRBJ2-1	TGTGCCAGCAGTCCCCGAGTAGCGGGGAATGAGCAGTTCTTC	CASSPRVAGNEQFF
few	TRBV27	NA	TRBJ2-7	TGTGCCAGCAGTCCCCTGGACAGATTCTACGAGCAGTACTTC	CASSPLDRFYEQYF
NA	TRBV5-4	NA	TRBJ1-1	TGTGCCAGCAGCTTTCGGGGGGGAGGTACTGAAGCTTTCTTT	CASSFRGGGTEAFF
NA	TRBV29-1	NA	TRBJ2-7	TGCAGCGTTGAAGTCCTATCTGCTTCCTACGAGCAGTACTTC	CSVEVLSASYEQYF
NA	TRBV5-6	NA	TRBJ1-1	TGTGCCAGCAGCCCGAATAGGGGCTGGGCGAACACTGAAGCTTTCTTT	CASSPNRGWANTEAFF
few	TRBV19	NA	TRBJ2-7	TGTGCCAGTACCTCGGGAAGAAAAGGCTCCTACGAGCAGTACTTC	CASTSGRKGSYEQYF
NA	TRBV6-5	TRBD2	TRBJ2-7	TGTGCCAGCAGTTTTAGCGGGGGGGCCTACGAGCAGTACTTC	CASSFSGGAYEQYF
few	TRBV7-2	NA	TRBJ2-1	TGTGCCAGCAGGCTAAGCCGTGAGCAGTTCTTC	CASRLSREQFF
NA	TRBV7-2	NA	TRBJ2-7	TGTGCCAGCAGCTCCAAGCTGGCGGGCGCCTCCTACGAGCAGTACTTC	CASSSKLAGASYEQYF
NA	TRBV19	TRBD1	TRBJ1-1	TGTGCCACTTGGGGACAGGTTCGGCTCACTGAAGCTTTCTTT	CATWGQVRLTEAFF
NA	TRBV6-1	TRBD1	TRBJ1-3	TGTGCCAGCAGTGCTAGTAAGACAGGGAGTGGAAACACCATATATTTT	CASSASKTGSGNTIYF
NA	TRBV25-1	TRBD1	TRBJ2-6	TGTGCCAGCAGTGAAGTCCGGGACAGGGGGTCCGGGGCCAACGTCCTGACTTTC	CASSEVRDRGSGANVLTF
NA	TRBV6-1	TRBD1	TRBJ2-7	TGTGCCAGCAGTGCCTCACAGGGGCCTTCCTACGAGCAGTACTTC	CASSASQGPSYEQYF